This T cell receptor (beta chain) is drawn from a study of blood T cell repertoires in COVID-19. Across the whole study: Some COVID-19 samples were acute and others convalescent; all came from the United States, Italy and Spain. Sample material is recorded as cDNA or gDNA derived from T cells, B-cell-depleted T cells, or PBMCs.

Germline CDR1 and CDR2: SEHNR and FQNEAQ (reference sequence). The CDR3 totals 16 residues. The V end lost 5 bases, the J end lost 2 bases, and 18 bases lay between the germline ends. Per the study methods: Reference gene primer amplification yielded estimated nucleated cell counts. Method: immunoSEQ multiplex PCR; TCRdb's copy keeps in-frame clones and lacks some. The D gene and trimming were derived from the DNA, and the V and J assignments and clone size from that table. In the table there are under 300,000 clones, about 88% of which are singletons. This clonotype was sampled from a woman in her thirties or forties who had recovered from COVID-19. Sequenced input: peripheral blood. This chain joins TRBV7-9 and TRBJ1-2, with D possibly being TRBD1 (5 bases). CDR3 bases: TGTGCCAGCAGCCCACGCACAGGTCCCCGAAACTATGGCTACACCTTC. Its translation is CASSPRTGPRNYGYTF.